This TCR beta chain was recovered during a study of blood T cell repertoires in COVID-19. Germline V gene lookup returns CDR1 MDHEN and CDR2 SYDVKM. This CDR3 comprises 18 residues. V dropped 1 base and J dropped 4 bases, with 21 bases sitting between them. Original methodology: The assay estimated nucleated cells by amplifying reference gene primers. Some clones are missing from TCRdb's copy, which holds only in-frame ones; the method was immunoSEQ multiplex PCR. That table supplies the V and J calls and clone size; D and trimming were determined from the DNA. This sample has 250,000 or so clones, with roughly 85% found just once.

The chain links TRBV28 to TRBJ2-3, with a weak D call TRBD2 (7 bases). This receptor was taken from a woman between 50 and 59 years old who had been exposed to COVID-19. Sequenced sample: PBMCs or T cells enriched from blood (not recorded which). The CDR3 bases are TGTGCCAGCAGTTTATCCCCGGAGAGGGGGGGCAGAGCAGATACGCAGTATTTT. It translates to CASSLSPERGGRADTQYF.